Each of the 13 T cell receptor beta chains below was sequenced from the same sample in a study of response to subunit inactivated influenza vaccine. TCRdb re-derived calls from the RT-PCR reads in MiXCR, one entry per CDR3 protein. The table records about 540,000 distinct CDR3 sequences, less than 25% of them present only once. The same specimen was also included in a second study, on T cells expressing NK-cell markers. Per that paper: As the method of synthesis, 5'RACE template switching with UMIs yielded TCR beta cDNA.

Sequencing was performed on CD4+ T cells sorted from PBMCs, taken 11 to 12 days after vaccination. The receptor source for this set is a man aged 45-65 years who received an inactivated influenza vaccine.

This clonotype was seen a few times. The J gene is TRBJ1-5, the V gene TRBV7-2; 9 bases match TRBD1. Per the germline V gene, CDR1 is SGHTA and CDR2 is FQGNSA. V dropped 5 bases and J dropped 7; count of bases not matched to a gene: 9. This CDR3 contains 15 residues. The CDR3 DNA reads TGTGCCAGCAGCCGAACAGGGGGCGGTGGACAGCCCCAGCATTTT. Protein: CASSRTGGGGQPQHF.

This clonotype has a handful of counts. The chain links TRBV7-8 to TRBJ2-1; a possible D gene is TRBD1 (6 bases). The V end lost 5 bases, the J end lost 9 bases, and 14 bases lay between the germline ends. CDR3 size: 13 residues. Germline CDR1 reads SGHVS; CDR2 reads FQNEAQ. CDR3 DNA sequence: TGTGCCAGCAGCCCTAGGACAGCCGGTGAGCAGTTCTTC. As protein: CASSPRTAGEQFF.

This clonotype has more than one count but fewer than ten. The chain links TRBV24-1 to TRBJ2-3, with D possibly being TRBD1 (5 bases). CDR3 length equals 13 residues. Trimming removed 4 bases from V and 6 bases from J, with 10 bases in between. The V gene's germline CDR1 is KGHDR and CDR2 SFDVKD. Written as DNA, the CDR3 is TGTGCCACCAGTGACGGACACGCCGATACGCAGTATTTT. Protein sequence: CATSDGHADTQYF.

This clonotype was picked up a small number of times. V and J are TRBV7-2 and TRBJ2-6, with D possibly called TRBD1 or TRBD2 (7 bases each). V lost 2 bases and J 1 base, leaving 9 bases between the germline ends. From germline, CDR1 is SGHTA and CDR2 FQGNSA. The CDR3 spans 16 residues. The CDR3 DNA follows: TGTGCCAGCAGCTTACAGGGGGGGTCTGGGGCCAACGTCCTGACTTTC. This encodes CASSLQGGSGANVLTF.

The rearrangement joins TRBV6-2 or TRBV6-3 to TRBJ1-1; no reliable D call. The ends were cut back, 2 bases at V and 0 bases at J, with 22 bases in the middle. There are 19 residues in the CDR3. The germline V gene encodes CDR1 MNHEY and CDR2 SVGEGT. The CDR3 region has the DNA TGTGCCAGCAGTTACGTACTGGACTCCCTAGGTTGGATGAACACTGAAGCTTTCTTT. This encodes CASSYVLDSLGWMNTEAFF.

The sample holds many counts of this clonotype. CDR3 region: CASSLGTVNEQFF. For the CDR3, the DNA is TGCGCCAGCAGCTTGGGGACAGTCAATGAGCAGTTCTTC. This rearrangement joins TRBV5-1 to TRBJ2-1, with D tentatively TRBD1 (6 bases). V was cut by 0 bases and J by 6 bases, with 7 bases left in between. The CDR3 totals 13 residues. Germline CDR1 and CDR2: SGHRS and YFSETQ. Combining the CDR3 with reference TRBV5-1 and TRBJ2-1 gives the whole variable domain KAGVTQTPRYLIKTRGQQVTLSCSPISGHRSVSWYQQTPGQGLQFLFEYFSETQRNKGNFPGRFSGRQFSNSRSEMNVSTLELGDSALYLCASSLGTVNEQFFGPGTRLTVL.

This clonotype was seen a handful of times. The rearrangement joins TRBV7-9 to TRBJ2-7, with 8 bases aligning to TRBD1. The J segment lost 2 bases and the V segment lost 2 bases, leaving 5 bases of the junction unmatched. Germline loops: CDR1 SEHNR, CDR2 FQNEAQ (reference sequence). This CDR3 has 15 amino acids. This chain's CDR3 is CASSLMRQGTYEQYF. The CDR3 coding sequence is TGTGCCAGCAGCTTAATGAGACAGGGGACCTACGAGCAGTACTTC. Full variable domain (outside the CDR3, taken from reference TRBV7-9 and TRBJ2-7): DTGVSQNPRHKITKRGQNVTFRCDPISEHNRLYWYRQTLGQGPEFLTYFQNEAQLEKSRLLSDRFSAERPKGSFSTLEIQRTEQGDSAMYLCASSLMRQGTYEQYFGPGTRLTVT.

The table lists this clonotype with a few counts. The genes are TRBV4-2 and TRBJ2-4; 7 bases fit TRBD2. V shed 1 base, J shed 7 bases, and the junction held 4 bases outside the gene matches. The CDR3 loop spans 14 amino acids. In germline, CDR1 is LGHNA, CDR2 YNFKEQ. CDR3 sequence: CASSQGGLFNIQYF. The DNA of the CDR3 is TGTGCCAGCAGCCAAGGGGGACTATTCAACATTCAGTACTTC.

This chain joins TRBV7-2 and TRBJ2-3; D might be TRBD2 (6 bases). CDR3 length equals 15 residues. Trimming took 2 bases from V and 1 from J, leaving 10 bases between them. Germline V lookup: CDR1 SGHTA, CDR2 FQGNSA. The CDR3, as DNA: TGTGCCAGCAGCTTAATGGTAGCGGGCACAGATACGCAGTATTTT. Amino acids: CASSLMVAGTDTQYF.

The rearrangement links TRBV9 to TRBJ1-2, with 7 bases identical to TRBD1. Germline trimming cut 2 bases from V and 2 bases from J; bases unmatched to any gene: 3. The CDR3 consists of 14 residues. Germline V gives CDR1 SGDLS, CDR2 YYNGEE. CDR3 protein: CASSVGQANYGYTF. CDR3 sequence (DNA): TGTGCCAGCAGCGTCGGACAGGCCAACTATGGCTACACCTTC.

The chain combines TRBV14 with TRBJ2-1; 10 bases line up with TRBD2. V lost 3 bases and J lost 8; bases outside the gene matches: 10. The CDR3 is made up of 16 amino acids. From germline, CDR1 is SGHDN and CDR2 FVKESK. The CDR3 DNA is TGTGCCAGCAGCCACCCTCCGGGACTAGCGACGTATGAGCAGTTCTTC. Translation: CASSHPPGLATYEQFF.

This chain links TRBV10-3 with TRBJ1-1; unclear D gene. This CDR3 region has 15 residues. The germline CDR1 and CDR2 sequences are ENHRY and SYGVKD. V was clipped by 3 bases and J by 1 base, with 12 bases between them. The CDR3 reads CAISDRSVGNTEAFF. CDR3 bases: TGTGCCATCAGTGATAGGAGCGTCGGGAACACTGAAGCTTTCTTT.

The V and J genes are TRBV4-1 and TRBJ2-7; no clear D. CDR3 length: 14 residues. V lost 4 bases and J lost 0, with 10 bases in between. From germline, CDR1 is MGHRA and CDR2 YSYEKL. The CDR3 spells CASSRTESSYEQYF. CDR3 DNA: TGCGCCAGCAGCCGTACTGAGAGCTCCTACGAGCAGTACTTC.